This TCR beta chain was identified during a study of blood T cells in healthy people across ages. The second PCR ran about 6 to 11 cycles with a sample-barcoded 5' primer and J-beta primers. MiXCR was run by TCRdb on the 5' RACE reads, yielding one entry per CDR3 protein. This sample has approximately 800,000 distinct CDR3 sequences, with about 48% found just once. The CDR3 loop spans 14 amino acids. CDR1 is SGDLS, CDR2 YYNGEE, per germline. Trimming stripped 3 bases from V and 3 bases from J, with 13 bases between. Samples each yielded at least 6 micrograms of total RNA. This receptor was taken from a man of 80 years or more in good health. The V gene is TRBV9, the J gene TRBJ2-7; tentatively, D is TRBD2 (6 bases). The sample taken for sequencing was blood. CDR3 nucleotide sequence: TGTGCCAGCAGCGGCGGGGCCCAGAGCTACGAGCAGTACTTC. Translating it yields CASSGGAQSYEQYF.